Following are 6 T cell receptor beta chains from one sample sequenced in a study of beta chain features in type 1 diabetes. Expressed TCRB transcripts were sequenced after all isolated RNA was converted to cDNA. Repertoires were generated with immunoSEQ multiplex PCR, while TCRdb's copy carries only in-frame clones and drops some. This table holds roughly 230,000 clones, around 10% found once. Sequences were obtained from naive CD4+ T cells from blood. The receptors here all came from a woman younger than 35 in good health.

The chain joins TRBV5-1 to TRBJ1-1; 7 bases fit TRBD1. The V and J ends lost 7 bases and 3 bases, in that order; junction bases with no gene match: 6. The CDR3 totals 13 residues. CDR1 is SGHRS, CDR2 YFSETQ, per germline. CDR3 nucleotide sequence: TGCGCCAGCGGCAATCAGGGGGACACTGAAGCTTTCTTT. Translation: CASGNQGDTEAFF.

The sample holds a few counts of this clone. CDR3 sequence (DNA): TGTGCCAGCAGCTTAGGGCAGGGGGCAGGCTATGGCTACACCTTC. Translation: CASSLGQGAGYGYTF. The rearrangement joins TRBV7-3 to TRBJ1-2; TRBD1 agrees at 8 bases. From germline, CDR1 is SGHTA and CDR2 FQGTGA. V lost 2 bases, J lost 4 bases, and 6 bases stayed unmatched. CDR3 length equals 15 residues.

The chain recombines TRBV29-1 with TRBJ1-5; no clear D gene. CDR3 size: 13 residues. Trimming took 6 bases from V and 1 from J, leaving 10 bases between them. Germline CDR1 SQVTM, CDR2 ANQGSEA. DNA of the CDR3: TGCAGCGTGGGCCCAGGAAGCAATCAGCCCCAGCATTTT. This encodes CSVGPGSNQPQHF.

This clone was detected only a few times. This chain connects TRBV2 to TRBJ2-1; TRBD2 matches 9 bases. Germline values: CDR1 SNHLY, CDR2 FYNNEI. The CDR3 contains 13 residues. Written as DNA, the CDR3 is TGTGCGACGGGGACTAGCCTTTACAATGAGCAGTTCTTC. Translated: CATGTSLYNEQFF.

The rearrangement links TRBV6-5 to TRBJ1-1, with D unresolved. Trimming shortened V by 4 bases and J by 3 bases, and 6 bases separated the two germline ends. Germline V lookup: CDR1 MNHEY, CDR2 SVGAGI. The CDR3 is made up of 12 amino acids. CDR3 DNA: TGTGCCAGCAGTTTTCGGGACACTGAAGCTTTCTTT. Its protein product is CASSFRDTEAFF.

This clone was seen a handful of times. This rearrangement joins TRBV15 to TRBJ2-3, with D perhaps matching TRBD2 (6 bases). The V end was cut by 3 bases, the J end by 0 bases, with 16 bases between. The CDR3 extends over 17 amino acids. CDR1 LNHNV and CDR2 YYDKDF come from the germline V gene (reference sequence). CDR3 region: CATSSGTAGSSTDTQYF. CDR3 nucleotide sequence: TGTGCCACCAGCAGTGGGACGGCGGGGAGTAGCACAGATACGCAGTATTTT.